This T cell receptor beta chain emerged from a study of blood T cell repertoires in COVID-19. Study-wide context: The analysed material was cDNA or gDNA that came from T cells, B-cell-depleted T cells, or PBMCs.

Per the original methods: Counts of nucleated cells, estimated from reference gene primer amplification, were obtained. TCRdb keeps only in-frame clones here, not all; method: immunoSEQ multiplex PCR. That table furnishes V, J and clone size, whereas the DNA furnished D and trimming. The data hold about 220,000 clones, with around three quarters observed a single time. The sequencing sample was made of peripheral blood. The TCR was taken from a woman aged 70-85 years with acute or convalescent COVID-19.

CDR3: CASTDTGRGEQYF. DNA for the CDR3: TGTGCCAGCACCGACACAGGGAGGGGCGAGCAGTACTTC. This sequence joins TRBV12-3 or TRBV12-4 and TRBJ2-7; a possible D gene is TRBD2 (7 bases). Trimming took off 7 bases at V and 6 bases at J, with 16 bases between the two ends. This CDR3 comprises 13 residues.